The TCR beta chain under discussion was sequenced for a study of identifying expanded T cells in peripheral blood. Study-level points and caveats: Variance in clone template counts between approximately 2-week samples significantly increased with total template count across all healthy donors. Over two and four weeks, about 15 and 18 clones changed, versus more than 1 between replicates.

Trimming pared 4 bases from V and 1 base from J, leaving 20 bases between. This CDR3 spans 18 amino acids. Germline V gives CDR1 LNHNV, CDR2 YYDKDF (reference sequence). The table came from immunoSEQ multiplex PCR; TCRdb's copy has only in-frame clones and leaves some out. The sample shows about 78,000 clones, almost 85% of them seen only once. As for this clone: The antigen is not known.

Healthy donors had no documented immune events, such as infections, while sampled. Sequences were obtained from blood. The chain has TRBV15 and TRBJ2-1; tentative D call: TRBD2 (5 bases). This TCR was sampled from a person aged 18 to 75 in good health. CDR3 DNA: TGTGCCACCAGCACCAGCTTACTAGGGTTTAATTCCTACAATGAGCAGTTCTTC. This translates into CATSTSLLGFNSYNEQFF.